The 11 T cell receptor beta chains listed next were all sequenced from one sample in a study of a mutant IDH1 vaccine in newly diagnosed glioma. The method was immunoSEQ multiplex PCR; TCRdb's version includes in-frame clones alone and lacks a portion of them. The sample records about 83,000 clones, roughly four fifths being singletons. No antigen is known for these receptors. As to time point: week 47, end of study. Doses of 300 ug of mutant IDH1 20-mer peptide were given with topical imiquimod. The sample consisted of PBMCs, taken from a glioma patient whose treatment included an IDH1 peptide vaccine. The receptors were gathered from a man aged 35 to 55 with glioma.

This chain's CDR3 is CASSYSGNPSYEQYF. The CDR3 DNA reads TGTGCCAGCAGTTACTCGGGCAACCCCTCCTACGAGCAGTACTTC. The V call is TRBV6-5, the J call TRBJ2-7; no definite D call. Trimming pared 0 bases from V and 0 bases from J, leaving 9 bases between. Germline V lookup: CDR1 MNHEY, CDR2 SVGAGI. The CDR3 has 15 residues.

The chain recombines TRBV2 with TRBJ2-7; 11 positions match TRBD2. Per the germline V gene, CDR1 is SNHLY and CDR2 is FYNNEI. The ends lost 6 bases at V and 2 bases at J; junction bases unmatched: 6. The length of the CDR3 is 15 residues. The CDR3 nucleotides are TGTGCCAGCAGGACCGGGACTAGCGGAACCTACGAGCAGTACTTC. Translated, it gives CASRTGTSGTYEQYF.

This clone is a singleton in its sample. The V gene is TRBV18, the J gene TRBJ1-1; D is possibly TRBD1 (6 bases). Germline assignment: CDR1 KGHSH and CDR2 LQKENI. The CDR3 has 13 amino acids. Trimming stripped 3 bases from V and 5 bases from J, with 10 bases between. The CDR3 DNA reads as TGTGCCAGCTCACCCGGGGGGCTTACTGAAGCTTTCTTT. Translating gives CASSPGGLTEAFF.

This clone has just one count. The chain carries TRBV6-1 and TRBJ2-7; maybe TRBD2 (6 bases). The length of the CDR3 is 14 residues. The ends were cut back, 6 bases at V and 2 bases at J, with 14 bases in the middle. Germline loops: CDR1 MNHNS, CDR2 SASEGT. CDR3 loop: CASREGGGTYEQYF. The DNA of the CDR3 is TGTGCCAGCAGGGAGGGTGGAGGGACCTACGAGCAGTACTTC.

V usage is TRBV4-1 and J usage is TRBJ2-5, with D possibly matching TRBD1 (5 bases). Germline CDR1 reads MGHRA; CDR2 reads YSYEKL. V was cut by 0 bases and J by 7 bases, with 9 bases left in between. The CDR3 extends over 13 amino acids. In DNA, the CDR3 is TGCGCCAGCAGCCAAGACAGGGCGGTGACCCAGTACTTC. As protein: CASSQDRAVTQYF.

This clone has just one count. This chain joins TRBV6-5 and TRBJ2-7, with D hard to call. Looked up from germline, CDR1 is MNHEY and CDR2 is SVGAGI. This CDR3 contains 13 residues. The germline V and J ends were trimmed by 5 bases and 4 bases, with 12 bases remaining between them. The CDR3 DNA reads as TGTGCCAGCAGTGATCACAGTCGATACGAGCAGTACTTC. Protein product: CASSDHSRYEQYF.

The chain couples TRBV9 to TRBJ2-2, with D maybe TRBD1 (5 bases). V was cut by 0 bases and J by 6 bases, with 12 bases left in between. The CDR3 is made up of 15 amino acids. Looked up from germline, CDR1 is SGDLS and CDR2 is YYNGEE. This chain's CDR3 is CASSVGAGFAGELFF. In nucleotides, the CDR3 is TGTGCCAGCAGCGTAGGTGCAGGGTTCGCCGGGGAGCTGTTTTTT.

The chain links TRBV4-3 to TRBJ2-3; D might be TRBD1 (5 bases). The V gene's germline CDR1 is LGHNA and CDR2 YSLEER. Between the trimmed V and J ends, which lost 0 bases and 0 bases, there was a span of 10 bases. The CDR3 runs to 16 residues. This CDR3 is CASSQDWPGSTDTQYF. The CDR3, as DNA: TGCGCCAGCAGCCAAGATTGGCCAGGGAGCACAGATACGCAGTATTTT.

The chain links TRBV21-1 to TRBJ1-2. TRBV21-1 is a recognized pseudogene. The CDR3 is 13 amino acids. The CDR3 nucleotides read TGTGCCAGCAGCCTGATCTATGACTATGGCTACACCTTC. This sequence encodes CASSLIYDYGYTF.

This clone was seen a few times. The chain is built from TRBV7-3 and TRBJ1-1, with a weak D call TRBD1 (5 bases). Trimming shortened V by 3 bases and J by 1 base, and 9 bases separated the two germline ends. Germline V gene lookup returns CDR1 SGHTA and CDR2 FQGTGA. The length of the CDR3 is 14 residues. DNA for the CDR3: TGTGCCAGCAGCTTCCAGGGCGGGAACACTGAAGCTTTCTTT. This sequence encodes CASSFQGGNTEAFF.

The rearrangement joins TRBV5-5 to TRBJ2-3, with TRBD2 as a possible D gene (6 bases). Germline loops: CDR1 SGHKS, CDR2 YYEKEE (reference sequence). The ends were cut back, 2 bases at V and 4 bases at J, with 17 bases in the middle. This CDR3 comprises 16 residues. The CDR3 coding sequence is TGTGCCAGCAGCTTAGGGGAGGCCGTCGGCGCAGATACGCAGTATTTT. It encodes CASSLGEAVGADTQYF.